The clone carrying this T cell receptor (beta chain) was seen more than once but under ten times. Its target is not known. One heparinised blood draw averaging approximately 120 mL was given by each donor. This entry is derived from a study of beta chain features in type 1 diabetes. The study, taken as a whole, reports: A definitive answer on HLA type influencing TCRB rearrangement was not reached here. More deletions and fewer insertions at VDJ junctions were seen in type 1 diabetes patients. Among patients, naive, central memory and Treg TCRB repertoires appeared more similar than among healthy donors.

V dropped 5 bases and J dropped 6 bases, with 8 bases sitting between them. CDR1 SGHTA and CDR2 FQGNSA come from the germline V gene. There are 11 residues in the CDR3. Sequencing targeted expressed TCRB transcripts, as all isolated RNA had been reverse transcribed. Sequencing used immunoSEQ multiplex PCR; TCRdb keeps in-frame clones, though not all of them. The sample records hundreds of thousands of clones, around 16% being singletons. Input material: naive CD4+ T cells from blood. This clonotype was obtained from a man aged 18 to 30 in good health. This chain links TRBV7-2 with TRBJ2-7; D ambiguous. Written as DNA, the CDR3 is TGTGCCAGCAGCCGAGGACCCGAGCAGTACTTC. It is translated as CASSRGPEQYF.